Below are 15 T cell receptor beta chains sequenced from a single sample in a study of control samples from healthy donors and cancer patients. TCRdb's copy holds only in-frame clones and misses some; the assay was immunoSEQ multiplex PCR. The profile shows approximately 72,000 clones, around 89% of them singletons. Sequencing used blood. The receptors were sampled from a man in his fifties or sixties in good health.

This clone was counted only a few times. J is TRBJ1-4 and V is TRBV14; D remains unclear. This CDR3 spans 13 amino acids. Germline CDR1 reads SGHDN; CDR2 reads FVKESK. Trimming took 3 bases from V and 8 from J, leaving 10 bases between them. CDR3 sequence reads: CASSQGSREKLFF. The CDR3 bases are TGTGCCAGCAGCCAGGGCTCTAGGGAAAAACTGTTTTTT.

CDR3 DNA sequence: TGTGCCTGGGACACCGGGCAAGAGACCCAGTACTTC. Translation gives CAWDTGQETQYF. The genes are TRBV30 and TRBJ2-5; D unclear. The germline V gene encodes CDR1 GTSNPN and CDR2 SVGIG (reference sequence). The CDR3 is 12 amino acids. Trimming shortened V by 5 bases and J by 2 bases, and 9 bases separated the two germline ends.

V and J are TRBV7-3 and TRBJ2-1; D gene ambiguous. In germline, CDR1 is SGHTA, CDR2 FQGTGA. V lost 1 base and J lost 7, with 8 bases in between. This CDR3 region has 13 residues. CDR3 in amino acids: CASSLISGNEQFF. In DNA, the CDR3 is TGTGCCAGCAGCTTAATTTCGGGTAATGAGCAGTTCTTC.

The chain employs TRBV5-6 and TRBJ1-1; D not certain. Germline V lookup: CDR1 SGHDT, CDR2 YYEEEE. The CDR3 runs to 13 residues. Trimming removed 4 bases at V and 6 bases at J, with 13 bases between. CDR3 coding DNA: TGTGCCAGCAGCCCCGACCCAAGCTCTGAAGCTTTCTTT. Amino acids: CASSPDPSSEAFF.

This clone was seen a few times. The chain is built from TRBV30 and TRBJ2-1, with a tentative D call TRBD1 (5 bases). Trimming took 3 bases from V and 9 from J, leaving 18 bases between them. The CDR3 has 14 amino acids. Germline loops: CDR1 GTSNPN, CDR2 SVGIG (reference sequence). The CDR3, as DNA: TGTGCCTGGAGACCCTATATGGGAAGGGGTGAGCAGTTCTTC. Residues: CAWRPYMGRGEQFF.

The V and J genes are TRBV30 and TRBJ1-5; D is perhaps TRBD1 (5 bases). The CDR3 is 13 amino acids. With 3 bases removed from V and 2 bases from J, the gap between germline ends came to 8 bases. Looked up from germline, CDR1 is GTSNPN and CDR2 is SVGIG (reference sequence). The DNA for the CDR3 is TGTGCCTGGAGCAGGGTTGGCAATCAGCCCCAGCATTTT. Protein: CAWSRVGNQPQHF.

In DNA, the CDR3 is TGTGCCAGCAGGTCACAGGGGTTCTCGGATTCACCCCTCCACTTT. Protein sequence: CASRSQGFSDSPLHF. This chain uses TRBV6-5 with TRBJ1-6; 7 bases agree with TRBD1. The CDR3 covers 15 residues. V gave up 6 bases and J gave up 8 bases; unmatched junction bases: 10. Germline V gene data show CDR1 as MNHEY and CDR2 as SVGAGI.

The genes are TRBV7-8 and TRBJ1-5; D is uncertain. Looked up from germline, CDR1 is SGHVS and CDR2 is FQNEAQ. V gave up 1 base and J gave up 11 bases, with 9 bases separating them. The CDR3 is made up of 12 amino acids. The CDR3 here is CASSLGSVTQHF. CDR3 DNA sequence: TGTGCCAGCAGCTTAGGGTCTGTAACCCAGCATTTT.

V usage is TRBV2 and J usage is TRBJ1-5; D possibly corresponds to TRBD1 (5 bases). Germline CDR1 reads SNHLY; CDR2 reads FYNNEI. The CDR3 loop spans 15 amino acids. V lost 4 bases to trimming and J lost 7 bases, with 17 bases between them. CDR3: CASSVQGSALQPQHF. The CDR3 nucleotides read TGTGCCAGCAGTGTTCAGGGATCGGCGCTACAGCCCCAGCATTTT.

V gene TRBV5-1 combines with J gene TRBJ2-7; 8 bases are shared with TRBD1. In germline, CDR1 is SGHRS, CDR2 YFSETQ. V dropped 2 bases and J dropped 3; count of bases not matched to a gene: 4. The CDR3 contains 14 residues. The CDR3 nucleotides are TGCGCCAGCAGCTTCGGACAGGGTTTCTACGAGCAGTACTTC. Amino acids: CASSFGQGFYEQYF.

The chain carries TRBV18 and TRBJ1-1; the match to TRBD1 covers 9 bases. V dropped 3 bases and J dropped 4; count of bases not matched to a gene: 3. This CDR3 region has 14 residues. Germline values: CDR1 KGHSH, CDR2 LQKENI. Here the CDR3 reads CASSPADRGTEAFF. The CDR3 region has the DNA TGTGCCAGCTCACCCGCGGACAGGGGCACTGAAGCTTTCTTT. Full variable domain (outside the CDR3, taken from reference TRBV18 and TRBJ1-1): NAGVMQNPRHLVRRRGQEARLRCSPMKGHSHVYWYRQLPEEGLKFMVYLQKENIIDESGMPKERFSAEFPKEGPSILRIQQVVRGDSAAYFCASSPADRGTEAFFGQGTRLTVV.

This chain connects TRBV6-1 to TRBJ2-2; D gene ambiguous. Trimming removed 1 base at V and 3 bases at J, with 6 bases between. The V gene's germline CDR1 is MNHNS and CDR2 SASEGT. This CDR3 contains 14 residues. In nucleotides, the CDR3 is TGTGCCAGCAGTGAAGGACATTACACCGGGGAGCTGTTTTTT. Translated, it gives CASSEGHYTGELFF.

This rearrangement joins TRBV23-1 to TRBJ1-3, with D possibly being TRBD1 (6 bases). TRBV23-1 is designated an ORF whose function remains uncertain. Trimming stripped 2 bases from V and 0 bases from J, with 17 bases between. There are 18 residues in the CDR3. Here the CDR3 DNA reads TGCGCCAGCAGTCAAACAGTGACAGGAGTAGGCTCTGGAAACACCATATATTTT. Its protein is CASSQTVTGVGSGNTIYF.

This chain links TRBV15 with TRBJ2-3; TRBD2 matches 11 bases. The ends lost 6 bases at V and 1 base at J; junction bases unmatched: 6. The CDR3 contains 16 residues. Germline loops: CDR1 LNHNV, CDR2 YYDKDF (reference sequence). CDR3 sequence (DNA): TGTGCCACCAGTAGTAGCGGGGGGGCTGGCACAGATACGCAGTATTTT. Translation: CATSSSGGAGTDTQYF.

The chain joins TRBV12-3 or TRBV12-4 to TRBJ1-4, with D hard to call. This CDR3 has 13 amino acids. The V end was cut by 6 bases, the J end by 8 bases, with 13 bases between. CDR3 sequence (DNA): TGTGCCAGCAGACCGGGAGCTAGAGAAAAACTGTTTTTT. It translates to CASRPGAREKLFF.